The 15 T cell receptor beta chains reported below all come from one sample, sequenced in a study of T cells in localized non-small cell lung cancer. Assay: immunoSEQ multiplex PCR; the TCRdb copy retains only in-frame clones and omits some. The data show approximately 30,000 clones, roughly 93% seen once. Sequenced material: peripheral blood, taken before any cancer treatment. These receptors all stem from a female donor of 60 years or more with stage I lung adenocarcinoma.

The rearrangement links TRBV9 to TRBJ2-1; 7 bases line up with TRBD1. Trimming took 0 bases from V and 6 from J; bases not matched to a gene: 0. The germline gives CDR1 SGDLS, CDR2 YYNGEE. This CDR3 spans 13 amino acids. CDR3 protein: CASSVGTGNEQFF. The CDR3 DNA follows: TGTGCCAGCAGCGTAGGGACAGGCAATGAGCAGTTCTTC.

The chain recombines TRBV18 with TRBJ2-3; the match to TRBD1 covers 8 bases. V dropped 4 bases and J dropped 2; count of bases not matched to a gene: 2. This CDR3 comprises 14 residues. CDR1 and CDR2 from the germline V gene are KGHSH and LQKENI. The DNA for the CDR3 is TGTGCCAGCTCACTGACAGGGGACACAGATACGCAGTATTTT. This translates into CASSLTGDTDTQYF.

This clone appeared a single time. This chain connects TRBV9 to TRBJ2-1; 15 nucleotides line up with TRBD2. This CDR3 is built from 17 residues. The germline gives CDR1 SGDLS, CDR2 YYNGEE. V was pared by 0 bases and J by 7 bases, with 5 bases of the junction left unmatched. The chain's CDR3 is CASSVGTSGGAVNEQFF. For the CDR3, the DNA is TGTGCCAGCAGCGTAGGGACTAGCGGGGGGGCTGTGAATGAGCAGTTCTTC. Full variable domain (outside the CDR3, taken from reference TRBV9 and TRBJ2-1): DSGVTQTPKHLITATGQRVTLRCSPRSGDLSVYWYQQSLDQGLQFLIQYYNGEERAKGNILERFSAQQFPDLHSELNLSSLELGDSALYFCASSVGTSGGAVNEQFFGPGTRLTVL.

For the CDR3, the DNA is TGTGCCAGCATCTCGGACAACTATGGCTACACCTTC. Its protein product is CASISDNYGYTF. The rearrangement links TRBV6-5 to TRBJ1-2; D remains ambiguous. The V end lost 7 bases, the J end lost 2 bases, and 8 bases lay between the germline ends. The CDR3 covers 12 residues. Germline CDR1 MNHEY, CDR2 SVGAGI.

With regard to this clone: The sample has other DNA sequences that encode this CDR3 too. The rearrangement links TRBV27 to TRBJ2-7, with 15 bases lining up with TRBD2. Looked up from germline, CDR1 is MNHEY and CDR2 is SMNVEV (reference sequence). The CDR3 extends over 19 amino acids. The trim removed 5 bases at V and 0 bases at J, leaving 11 bases unmatched. In DNA form, the CDR3 reads TGTGCCAGCAGTCCCCCGGGACTAGCGGGGGGCTCCCGCTCCTACGAGCAGTACTTC. Translating gives CASSPPGLAGGSRSYEQYF.

The gene calls are TRBV11-3 and TRBJ2-7; 7 bases align to TRBD1. Germline-derived CDR1 and CDR2 are SGHNT and YENEEA. This CDR3 comprises 16 residues. V shed 2 bases, J shed 6 bases, and the junction held 13 bases outside the gene matches. The CDR3 reads CASSLSPSTGAGEQYV. The CDR3 DNA sequence: TGTGCCAGCAGCTTAAGTCCCTCCACAGGGGCTGGCGAGCAGTACGTC.

V and J are TRBV4-3 and TRBJ2-5; possibly TRBD2 for D (6 bases). V lost 4 bases, J lost 3 bases, and 12 bases lay in between. Germline V gene sequence: CDR1 LGHNA, CDR2 YSLEER. This CDR3 is built from 14 residues. The CDR3 loop is CASSPLGGEETQYF. The CDR3 region has the DNA TGCGCCAGCAGCCCTCTGGGCGGGGAAGAGACCCAGTACTTC.

This clone was observed a single time. This chain uses TRBV5-5 with TRBJ2-5; D is unclear. The germline gives CDR1 SGHKS, CDR2 YYEKEE (reference sequence). V gave up 2 bases and J gave up 1 base, with 9 bases separating them. The CDR3 totals 14 residues. This chain's CDR3 is CASSFRQTQETQYF. In DNA form, the CDR3 reads TGTGCCAGCAGCTTCAGACAAACCCAAGAGACCCAGTACTTC. Supplemented by reference TRBV5-5 and TRBJ2-5, the full variable domain reads DAGVTQSPTHLIKTRGQQVTLRCSPISGHKSVSWYQQVLGQGPQFIFQYYEKEERGRGNFPDRFSARQFPNYSSELNVNALLLGDSALYLCASSFRQTQETQYFGPGTRLLVL.

The sample holds one count of this clone. The genes are TRBV10-3 and TRBJ2-2; 7 bases line up with TRBD1. V was clipped by 4 bases and J by 5 bases; unmatched bases: 4. This CDR3 contains 14 residues. Germline V CDR1 and CDR2: ENHRY, SYGVKD. The CDR3 loop is CAISGQGETGELFF. Written as DNA, the CDR3 is TGTGCCATCAGTGGACAGGGAGAAACCGGGGAGCTGTTTTTT.

DNA of the CDR3: TGTGCCAGCAGTCTGCGGGGACTCGCCCCCGACGAGCAGTACGTC. Protein product: CASSLRGLAPDEQYV. V gene TRBV27 combines with J gene TRBJ2-7, with a possible D match to TRBD2 (6 bases). V lost 5 bases and J lost 5, with 19 bases in between. The CDR3 contains 15 residues. Germline V gene data show CDR1 as MNHEY and CDR2 as SMNVEV (reference sequence).

This sequence joins TRBV5-1 and TRBJ2-1; 8 nucleotides line up with TRBD1. The germline gives CDR1 SGHRS, CDR2 YFSETQ. The CDR3 has 15 residues. The junction had 3 bases not matched to a gene; V was cut back by 4 bases and J by 0 bases. This CDR3 is CASSQDRVSYNEQFF. In DNA form, the CDR3 reads TGCGCCAGCAGCCAGGACAGGGTCTCCTACAATGAGCAGTTCTTC.

The chain links TRBV19 to TRBJ1-3; 9 nucleotides agree with TRBD1. The germline CDR1 and CDR2 sequences are LNHDA and SQIVND (reference sequence). The CDR3 has 14 amino acids. The junction had 4 bases not matched to a gene; V was cut back by 8 bases and J by 2 bases. This chain's CDR3 is CASQQGAAGNTIYF. The CDR3 DNA sequence: TGTGCCAGTCAACAGGGGGCTGCTGGAAACACCATATATTTT.

The chain links TRBV6-4 to TRBJ2-2; 7 bases agree with TRBD1. This CDR3 spans 13 amino acids. Germline values: CDR1 MRHNA, CDR2 SNTAGT. The trim removed 7 bases at V and 7 bases at J, leaving 6 bases unmatched. The CDR3 is CASTRRTGGELFF. The DNA of the CDR3 is TGTGCCAGCACCCGACGGACAGGCGGGGAGCTGTTTTTT.

The chain combines TRBV28 with TRBJ1-3; D might be TRBD1 (5 bases). The CDR3 covers 17 residues. V gave up 2 bases and J gave up 0 bases, with 14 bases separating them. Germline V gene data show CDR1 as MDHEN and CDR2 as SYDVKM. The CDR3 is CASSLPNQGLSGNTIYF. CDR3 bases: TGTGCCAGCAGTTTACCGAATCAGGGACTCTCTGGAAACACCATATATTTT.

The chain couples TRBV6-6 to TRBJ2-4; perhaps TRBD2 as D (6 bases). The CDR3 totals 15 residues. Looked up from germline, CDR1 is MNHNY and CDR2 is SVGAGI (reference sequence). V lost 1 base to trimming and J lost 3 bases, with 10 bases between them. The CDR3 nucleotides are TGTGCCAGCAGTTACTTTCAGGAGGGCAAAAACATTCAGTACTTC. It codes for CASSYFQEGKNIQYF.